These 18 T cell receptor beta chains originate from one sample sequenced in a study of shared clonotypes between healthy human individuals. The repertoire was sequenced with immunoSEQ multiplex PCR; TCRdb's copy has only in-frame clones and lacks some. The table lists about 600,000 clones, 98% of them singletons. The naive CD8 subset, CD45RO-negative cells positively selected for CCR7, excluded terminally differentiated effector memory CD45RA+ cells. The sample consisted of naive CD8+ T cells sorted from blood. The receptors come from a young man in good health.

The V and J genes are TRBV15 and TRBJ2-7; TRBD1 aligns across 8 bases. The CDR3 is made up of 15 amino acids. Per germline, CDR1 LNHNV and CDR2 YYDKDF (reference sequence). V was clipped by 5 bases and J by 2 bases; unmatched bases: 8. CDR3 residues: CATSSDRGRTYEQYF. CDR3 nucleotides: TGTGCCACCAGCTCCGACAGGGGAAGGACCTACGAGCAGTACTTC.

The chain employs TRBV29-1 and TRBJ1-4; unclear D gene. Germline V gene lookup returns CDR1 SQVTM and CDR2 ANQGSEA. This CDR3 is 14 amino acids long. The V end lost 3 bases, the J end lost 0 bases, and 8 bases lay between the germline ends. The CDR3 nucleotides read TGCAGCGTTGAGTCCCCTACAACTAATGAAAAACTGTTTTTT. It codes for CSVESPTTNEKLFF.

This chain links TRBV9 with TRBJ2-3; D is unclear. This CDR3 is built from 15 residues. Per germline, CDR1 SGDLS and CDR2 YYNGEE. V was cut by 0 bases and J by 4 bases, with 12 bases left in between. CDR3: CASSVEAVLADTQYF. CDR3 DNA: TGTGCCAGCAGCGTAGAGGCGGTCCTGGCAGATACGCAGTATTTT. The full variable domain, rest sourced from reference TRBV9 and TRBJ2-3, is DSGVTQTPKHLITATGQRVTLRCSPRSGDLSVYWYQQSLDQGLQFLIQYYNGEERAKGNILERFSAQQFPDLHSELNLSSLELGDSALYFCASSVEAVLADTQYFGPGTRLTVL.

This sequence joins TRBV19 and TRBJ1-2, with TRBD1 matching 7 bases. V was clipped by 3 bases and J by 3 bases; unmatched bases: 4. Per germline, CDR1 LNHDA and CDR2 SQIVND (reference sequence). The CDR3 is made up of 14 amino acids. CDR3 region: CASSIDRADYGYTF. CDR3 coding DNA: TGTGCCAGTAGTATCGACAGGGCGGACTATGGCTACACCTTC.

The chain carries TRBV4-1 and TRBJ1-2; D is unclear. Trimming pared 1 base from V and 4 bases from J, leaving 16 bases between. There are 16 residues in the CDR3. Germline loops: CDR1 MGHRA, CDR2 YSYEKL. The CDR3 here is CASSQVPPPSPYGYTF. For the CDR3, the DNA is TGCGCCAGCAGCCAAGTCCCCCCGCCGTCCCCCTATGGCTACACCTTC.

The chain employs TRBV29-1 and TRBJ2-7; 9 bases are a match to TRBD1. V gave up 4 bases and J gave up 4 bases; unmatched junction bases: 5. Germline V lookup: CDR1 SQVTM, CDR2 ANQGSEA. The CDR3 runs 13 residues. The DNA of the CDR3 is TGCAGCGTTGCAGGGACAGGGCATTACGAGCAGTACTTC. This codes for CSVAGTGHYEQYF.

This clone was counted a single time. This sequence joins TRBV14 and TRBJ1-1, with D hard to call. CDR3 length equals 14 residues. Germline V lookup: CDR1 SGHDN, CDR2 FVKESK. V lost 0 bases to trimming and J lost 1 base, with 6 bases between them. CDR3 DNA: TGTGCCAGCAGCCAAGAGAAGTGGAACACTGAAGCTTTCTTT. Protein: CASSQEKWNTEAFF.

The V and J genes are TRBV7-3 and TRBJ2-3, with no clear D. The CDR3 extends over 14 amino acids. In germline, CDR1 is SGHTA, CDR2 FQGTGA. V shed 5 bases and J shed 3 bases, with 12 bases lying between them. The DNA for the CDR3 is TGTGCCAGCAGCCTTGAGGCCTTAACAGATACGCAGTATTTT. Translating gives CASSLEALTDTQYF.

The rearrangement uses TRBV30 and TRBJ2-7, with 11 bases fitting TRBD2. The V segment lost 0 bases and the J segment 5 bases; nucleotides outside the gene matches: 6. Germline-derived CDR1 and CDR2 are GTSNPN and SVGIG (reference sequence). This CDR3 spans 15 amino acids. In DNA, the CDR3 is TGTGCCTGGAGTGTCCGACTAGCGGGAAAACACGAGCAGTACTTC. It encodes CAWSVRLAGKHEQYF.

V and J are TRBV28 and TRBJ2-7; D remains ambiguous. Trimming shortened V by 3 bases and J by 2 bases, and 14 bases separated the two germline ends. Germline values: CDR1 MDHEN, CDR2 SYDVKM. The CDR3 spans 15 residues. The CDR3 DNA reads as TGTGCCAGCAGTTTCGCGGACCTTCGAACCTACGAGCAGTACTTC. Protein sequence: CASSFADLRTYEQYF.

This chain joins TRBV5-4 and TRBJ2-5; D is possibly TRBD1 (8 bases). With 2 bases removed from V and 4 bases from J, the gap between germline ends came to 12 bases. Germline assignment: CDR1 SGHNT and CDR2 YYREEE (reference sequence). The CDR3 is made up of 14 amino acids. This CDR3 is CASSLNRGGETQYF. CDR3 sequence (DNA): TGTGCCAGCAGCTTAAACAGGGGGGGAGAGACCCAGTACTTC.

The V gene is TRBV2, the J gene TRBJ2-1, with 12 bases lining up with TRBD2. Germline CDR1 and CDR2: SNHLY and FYNNEI. The trim removed 7 bases at V and 7 bases at J, leaving 11 bases unmatched. The CDR3 contains 16 residues. The CDR3 sequence is CASNIPLAGGINEQFF. The CDR3 nucleotides read TGTGCCAGCAATATCCCTCTAGCGGGAGGGATAAATGAGCAGTTCTTC.

This clone showed up just once. The gene calls are TRBV7-2 and TRBJ2-5, with 12 bases identical to TRBD2. This CDR3 contains 18 residues. Trimming cost V 5 bases and J 0 bases; bases outside gene matches: 10. CDR1 and CDR2 (germline): SGHTA, FQGNSA. CDR3 in DNA: TGTGCCAGCAGCGGCGGAGGAGGGACTAGCGGGTACCAAGAGACCCAGTACTTC. Its protein is CASSGGGGTSGYQETQYF.

This chain joins TRBV7-2 and TRBJ1-4; D is ambiguous. Looked up from germline, CDR1 is SGHTA and CDR2 is FQGNSA. Trimming removed 5 bases at V and 2 bases at J, with 18 bases between. The CDR3 extends over 17 amino acids. The DNA for the CDR3 is TGTGCCAGCAGCGCCCCCAGAGGGTTAGGGACTAATGAAAAACTGTTTTTT. Protein product: CASSAPRGLGTNEKLFF.

The V and J genes are TRBV5-1 and TRBJ2-7; TRBD1 might be the D (6 bases). Deletions cut 3 bases from V and 0 bases from J, with 13 bases between. The CDR3 length is 15 residues. Germline values: CDR1 SGHRS, CDR2 YFSETQ. The CDR3 is CASSSFTGNSYEQYF. CDR3 sequence (DNA): TGCGCCAGCAGCTCATTTACAGGGAACTCCTACGAGCAGTACTTC.

This clone appeared once. V is TRBV11-2 and J is TRBJ2-2; 14 nucleotides line up with TRBD2. V lost 1 base and J lost 5; bases outside the gene matches: 9. Germline loops: CDR1 SGHAT, CDR2 FQNNGV. This CDR3 is 19 amino acids long. Here the CDR3 DNA reads TGTGCCAGCAGCTTAGCTCCCGGGACTAGCGGGAGTAGGACCGGGGAGCTGTTTTTT. Residues: CASSLAPGTSGSRTGELFF.

V is TRBV7-9 and J is TRBJ2-1; a possible D gene is TRBD1 (5 bases). The V gene lost 4 bases and the J gene lost 4 bases, with 14 bases spanning the gap. The CDR3 extends over 15 amino acids. Germline V gene sequence: CDR1 SEHNR, CDR2 FQNEAQ (reference sequence). The CDR3 here is CASSSRQSDYNEQFF. CDR3 bases: TGTGCCAGCAGCTCCCGACAGTCCGATTACAATGAGCAGTTCTTC. The whole variable domain, remainder taken from reference TRBV7-9 and TRBJ2-1, is DTGVSQNPRHKITKRGQNVTFRCDPISEHNRLYWYRQTLGQGPEFLTYFQNEAQLEKSRLLSDRFSAERPKGSFSTLEIQRTEQGDSAMYLCASSSRQSDYNEQFFGPGTRLTVL.

The V and J genes are TRBV7-2 and TRBJ2-6, with 15 bases fitting TRBD2. J lost 4 bases, V lost 5 bases, and 9 bases had no gene match. CDR3 length: 19 residues. CDR1 and CDR2 (germline): SGHTA, FQGNSA. In DNA, the CDR3 is TGTGCCAGCAGCGACCCCTGGACTAGCGGGAGGGCGGGGGCCAACGTCCTGACTTTC. Protein product: CASSDPWTSGRAGANVLTF.